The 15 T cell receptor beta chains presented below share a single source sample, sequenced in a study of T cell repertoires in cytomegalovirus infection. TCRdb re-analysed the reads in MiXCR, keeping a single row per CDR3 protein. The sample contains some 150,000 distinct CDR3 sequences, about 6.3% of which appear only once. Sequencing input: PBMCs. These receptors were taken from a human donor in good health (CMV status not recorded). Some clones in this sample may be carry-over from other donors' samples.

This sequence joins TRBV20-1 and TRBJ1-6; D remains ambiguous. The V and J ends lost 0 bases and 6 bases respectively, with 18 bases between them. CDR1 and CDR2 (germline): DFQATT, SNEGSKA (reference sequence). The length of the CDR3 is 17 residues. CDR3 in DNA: TGCAGTGCTAGAGACTCCCTAAGGGTTGTTCCTAATTCACCCCTCCACTTT. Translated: CSARDSLRVVPNSPLHF.

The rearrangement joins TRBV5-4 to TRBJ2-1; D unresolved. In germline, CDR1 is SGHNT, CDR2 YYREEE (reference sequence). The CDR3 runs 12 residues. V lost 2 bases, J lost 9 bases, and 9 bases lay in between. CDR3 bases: TGTGCCAGCAGCTTCGTCATGGGTGAGCAGTTCTTC. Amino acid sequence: CASSFVMGEQFF.

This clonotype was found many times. CDR3 sequence: CATSRGTGGPTGELFF. Here the CDR3 DNA reads TGTGCCACCAGCAGAGGGACAGGGGGACCCACCGGGGAGCTGTTTTTT. This sequence joins TRBV15 and TRBJ2-2; 10 bases line up with TRBD1. Germline assignment: CDR1 LNHNV and CDR2 YYDKDF (reference sequence). V lost 1 base to trimming and J lost 4 bases; unmatched junction nucleotides: 3. The CDR3 runs 16 residues.

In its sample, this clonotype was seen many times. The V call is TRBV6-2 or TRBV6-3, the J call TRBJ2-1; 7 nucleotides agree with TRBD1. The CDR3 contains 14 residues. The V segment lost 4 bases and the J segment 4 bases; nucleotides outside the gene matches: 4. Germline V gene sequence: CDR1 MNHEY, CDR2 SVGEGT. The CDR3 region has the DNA TGTGCCAGCAGTTCGGGACAGATGTACAATGAGCAGTTCTTC. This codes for CASSSGQMYNEQFF.

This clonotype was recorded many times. The CDR3 DNA is TGTGCCAGCAGCTTACCGACAGGGGCCCTTTCCTATGGCTACACCTTC. Translation: CASSLPTGALSYGYTF. The chain carries TRBV7-2 and TRBJ1-2; 8 nucleotides match TRBD1. Trimming cost V 2 bases and J 4 bases; bases outside gene matches: 9. The CDR3 totals 16 residues. Germline V gene sequence: CDR1 SGHTA, CDR2 FQGNSA.

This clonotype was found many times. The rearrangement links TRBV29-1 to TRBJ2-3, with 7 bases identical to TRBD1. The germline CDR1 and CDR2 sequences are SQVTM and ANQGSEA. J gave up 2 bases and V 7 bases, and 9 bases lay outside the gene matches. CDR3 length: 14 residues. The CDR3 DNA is TGCAGCGCTCGACAGGGCGAGCACACAGATACGCAGTATTTT. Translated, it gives CSARQGEHTDTQYF.

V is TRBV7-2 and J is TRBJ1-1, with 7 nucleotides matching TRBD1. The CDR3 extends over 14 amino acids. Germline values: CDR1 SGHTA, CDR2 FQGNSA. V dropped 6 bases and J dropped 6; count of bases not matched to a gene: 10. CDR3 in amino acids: CASSYRGSKPEAFF. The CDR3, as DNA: TGTGCCAGCAGTTACAGGGGCTCGAAGCCTGAAGCTTTCTTT.

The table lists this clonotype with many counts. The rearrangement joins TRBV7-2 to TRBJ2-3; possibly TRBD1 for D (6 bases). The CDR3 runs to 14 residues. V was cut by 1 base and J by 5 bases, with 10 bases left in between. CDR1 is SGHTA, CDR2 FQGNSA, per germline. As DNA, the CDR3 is TGTGCCAGCAGCTTAGAGAGGGGGAGAGATACGCAGTATTTT. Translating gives CASSLERGRDTQYF.

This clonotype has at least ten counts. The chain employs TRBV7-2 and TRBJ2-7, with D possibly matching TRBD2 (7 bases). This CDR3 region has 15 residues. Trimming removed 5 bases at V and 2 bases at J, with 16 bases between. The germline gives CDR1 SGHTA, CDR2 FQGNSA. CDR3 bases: TGTGCCAGCAGCGAACAGGGAGGGGGGGCCTACGAGCAGTACTTC. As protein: CASSEQGGGAYEQYF. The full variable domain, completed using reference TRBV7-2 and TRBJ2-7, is GAGVSQSPSNKVTEKGKDVELRCDPISGHTALYWYRQSLGQGLEFLIYFQGNSAPDKSGLPSDRFSAERTGGSVSTLTIQRTQQEDSAVYLCASSEQGGGAYEQYFGPGTRLTVT.

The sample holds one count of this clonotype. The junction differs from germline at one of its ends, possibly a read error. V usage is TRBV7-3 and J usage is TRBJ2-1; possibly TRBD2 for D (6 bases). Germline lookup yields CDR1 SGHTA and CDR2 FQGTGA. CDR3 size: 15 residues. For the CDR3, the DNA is TGTGCCAGCAGTTTCTTACGGGAGTTGGACAATGGGCAGTTCTTC. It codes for CASSFLRELDNGQFF.

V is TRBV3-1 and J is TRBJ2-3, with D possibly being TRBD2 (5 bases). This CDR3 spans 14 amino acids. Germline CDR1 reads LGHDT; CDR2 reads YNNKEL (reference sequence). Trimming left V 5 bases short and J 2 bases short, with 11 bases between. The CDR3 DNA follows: TGTGCCAGCAGCTCTGGGAGCATCACAGATACGCAGTATTTT. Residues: CASSSGSITDTQYF.

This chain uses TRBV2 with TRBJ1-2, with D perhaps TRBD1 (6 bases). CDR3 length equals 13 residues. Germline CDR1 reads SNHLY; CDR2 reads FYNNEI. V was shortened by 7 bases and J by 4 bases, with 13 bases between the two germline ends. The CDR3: CASNTDRLYGYTF. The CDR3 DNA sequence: TGTGCCAGCAATACGGACAGACTCTATGGCTACACCTTC.

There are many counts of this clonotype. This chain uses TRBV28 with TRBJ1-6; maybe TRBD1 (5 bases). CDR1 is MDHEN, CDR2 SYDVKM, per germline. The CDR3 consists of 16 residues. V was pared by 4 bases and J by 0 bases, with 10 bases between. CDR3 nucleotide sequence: TGTGCCAGCAGTTCACTCGACAGCTCCTATAATTCACCCCTCCACTTT. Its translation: CASSSLDSSYNSPLHF. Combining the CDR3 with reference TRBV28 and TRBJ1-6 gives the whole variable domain DVKVTQSSRYLVKRTGEKVFLECVQDMDHENMFWYRQDPGLGLRLIYFSYDVKMKEKGDIPEGYSVSREKKERFSLILESASTNQTSMYLCASSSLDSSYNSPLHFGNGTRLTVT.

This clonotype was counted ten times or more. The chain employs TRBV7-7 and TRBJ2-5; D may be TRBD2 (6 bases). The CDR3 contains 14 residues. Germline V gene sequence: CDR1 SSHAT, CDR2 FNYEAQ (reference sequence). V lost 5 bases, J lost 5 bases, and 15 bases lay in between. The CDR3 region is CASSRTGLGETQYF. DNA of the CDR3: TGTGCCAGCAGCCGCACGGGACTTGGGGAGACCCAGTACTTC.

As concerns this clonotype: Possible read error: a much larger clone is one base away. CDR3 sequence reads: CASSLAVGDSLSGNTIHF. CDR3 in DNA: TGTGCCAGCAGCTTAGCGGTCGGGGACAGCCTCTCTGGAAACACCATACATTTT. The gene calls are TRBV7-6 and TRBJ1-3, with 7 bases aligning to TRBD1. Germline CDR1 reads SGHVS; CDR2 reads FNYEAQ. CDR3 length: 18 amino acids. Looking up the rest from reference TRBV7-6 and TRBJ1-3 gives the full variable domain: GAGVSQSPRYKVTKRGQDVALRCDPISGHVSLYWYRQALGQGPEFLTYFNYEAQQDKSGLPNDRFSAERPEGSISTLTIQRTEQRDSAMYRCASSLAVGDSLSGNTIHFGEGSWLTVV.